Listed here are 9 T cell receptor beta chains from one sample, sequenced in a study of T cells after posttransplantation cyclophosphamide (dated by TCRdb to 2016 to 2017). The library came from the immunoSEQ multiplex PCR assay. The immuneACCESS repertoire file appears here via TCRdb, limited to in-frame rearrangements. These files lack a portion of the clones; in checked studies, under half of the deficit traces to unresolved V genes, and the cause of the others is not known. This sample is represented by about 40,000 clones, with no singletons among them. The ten top clones hold 5.9% of the sample. Sequencing used PBMCs. All receptors come from a man aged 30-40 years in good health and a related stem cell transplant donor.

This clone occurred many times. This sequence joins TRBV7-9 and TRBJ1-6; D gene ambiguous. Germline V gene data show CDR1 as SEHNR and CDR2 as FQNEAQ (reference sequence). This CDR3 is 12 amino acids long. V was clipped by 1 base and J by 9 bases, with 4 bases between them. The CDR3 loop is CASSLGGSPLHF. The CDR3 nucleotides are TGTGCCAGCAGCTTAGGCGGTTCACCCCTCCACTTT.

Ten or more counts support this clone. The CDR3, as DNA: TGTGCCAGCAGCATCACAGGGTTCAATAGCAATCAGCCCCAGCATTTT. Amino acid sequence: CASSITGFNSNQPQHF. V usage is TRBV5-5 and J usage is TRBJ1-5; TRBD1 is a possible D gene (6 bases). Trimming left V 4 bases short and J 0 bases short, with 14 bases between. CDR1 and CDR2 (germline): SGHKS, YYEKEE (reference sequence). This CDR3 has 16 amino acids.

The rearrangement links TRBV12-3 or TRBV12-4 to TRBJ2-5, with D possibly matching TRBD2 (5 bases). The ends were cut back, 6 bases at V and 6 bases at J, with 14 bases in the middle. The CDR3 has 13 amino acids. Here the CDR3 DNA reads TGTGCCAGCAGACCGACCGGGGATAAGACCCAGTACTTC. Amino acids: CASRPTGDKTQYF.

This sequence joins TRBV13 and TRBJ2-1; 9 nucleotides match TRBD1. Germline V gene data show CDR1 as PRHDT and CDR2 as FYEKMQ (reference sequence). J lost 7 bases, V lost 3 bases, and 4 bases had no gene match. There are 14 residues in the CDR3. The CDR3 reads CASSFRDRVNEQFF. The DNA for the CDR3 is TGTGCCAGCAGCTTCCGGGACAGGGTAAATGAGCAGTTCTTC.

This clone occurred many times. This chain joins TRBV6-4 and TRBJ2-3; TRBD1 aligns across 12 bases. The V segment lost 0 bases and the J segment 6 bases; nucleotides outside the gene matches: 1. Germline lookup yields CDR1 MRHNA and CDR2 SNTAGT. The CDR3 is 15 residues long. CDR3 loop: CASSDSGTGGDTQYF. The CDR3 DNA reads TGTGCCAGCAGTGACTCTGGGACAGGGGGCGATACGCAGTATTTT.

This clone was counted at least ten times. This chain links TRBV6-6 with TRBJ2-7, with D tentatively TRBD2 (5 bases). Germline CDR1 reads MNHNY; CDR2 reads SVGAGI (reference sequence). With 7 bases removed from V and 4 bases from J, the gap between germline ends came to 14 bases. This CDR3 is built from 13 residues. The CDR3 bases are TGTGCCAGCACCCCCGGGGTTGGGTACGAGCAGTACTTC. This sequence encodes CASTPGVGYEQYF.

This clone was counted at least ten times. V usage is TRBV7-2 and J usage is TRBJ1-6; D is ambiguous. CDR1 is SGHTA, CDR2 FQGNSA, per germline. This CDR3 comprises 15 residues. Deletions cut 5 bases from V and 0 bases from J, with 8 bases between. CDR3 sequence: CASSPSSSYNSPLHF. In nucleotides, the CDR3 is TGTGCCAGCAGCCCGTCTAGCTCCTATAATTCACCCCTCCACTTT.

This clone was counted at least ten times. The chain is built from TRBV5-1 and TRBJ2-3; 7 bases line up with TRBD1. The V gene end was trimmed by 5 bases and the J gene end by 0 bases; junction bases not matched to a gene: 9. This CDR3 has 16 amino acids. CDR1 is SGHRS, CDR2 YFSETQ, per germline. CDR3 residues: CASRIGTEISTDTQYF. The CDR3 DNA sequence: TGCGCCAGCAGAATTGGGACAGAGATTAGCACAGATACGCAGTATTTT.

This clone appeared many times. The rearrangement uses TRBV12-3 or TRBV12-4 and TRBJ2-3; unclear D gene. V shed 2 bases and J shed 2 bases, with 11 bases lying between them. CDR3 length: 15 amino acids. The CDR3 nucleotides read TGTGCCAGCAGTTTAAGGCATACAGACACAGATACGCAGTATTTT. This encodes CASSLRHTDTDTQYF.